Below are 20 T cell receptor beta chains sequenced from a single sample in a study of blood T cell repertoires in COVID-19. Method: immunoSEQ multiplex PCR; TCRdb's copy keeps in-frame clones and lacks some. The table includes 250,000 to 300,000 clones, roughly 86% detected once. The sequenced sample was peripheral blood. These receptors all come from a woman under 40 with acute or convalescent COVID-19.

This chain links TRBV5-8 with TRBJ1-1; possible D gene TRBD1, 6 bases. The CDR3 is 13 amino acids. Deletions cut 4 bases from V and 4 bases from J, with 11 bases between. Per germline, CDR1 SGHTS and CDR2 YDEGEE. The CDR3 nucleotides are TGTGCCAGCAGCACCGGGACAACCACTGAAGCTTTCTTT. Translated, it gives CASSTGTTTEAFF.

This chain links TRBV5-1 with TRBJ1-6; 9 bases are a match to TRBD1. Losses at the gene ends were 6 bases for V and 7 bases for J; bases not matched to a gene: 5. The CDR3 is 14 residues long. The germline V gene encodes CDR1 SGHRS and CDR2 YFSETQ. The chain's CDR3 is CASIGQGQNSPLHF. CDR3 nucleotides: TGCGCCAGCATAGGACAGGGGCAGAATTCACCCCTCCACTTT.

V is TRBV6-5 and J is TRBJ2-1; tentatively, D is TRBD1 (6 bases). V was pared by 4 bases and J by 8 bases, with 15 bases between. Germline-derived CDR1 and CDR2 are MNHEY and SVGAGI. This CDR3 contains 14 residues. CDR3 sequence (DNA): TGTGCCAGCAGTTTCTTCAGGGGTTTCGATGAGCAGTTCTTC. It codes for CASSFFRGFDEQFF.

The chain links TRBV9 to TRBJ2-2, with 10 bases lining up with TRBD1. The V segment lost 0 bases and the J segment 6 bases; nucleotides outside the gene matches: 8. The CDR3 is 17 amino acids. CDR1 is SGDLS and CDR2 is YYNGEE in the germline V gene. DNA of the CDR3: TGTGCCAGCAGCGTAGCCCCTGACAGGGGGCACCCCGGGGAGCTGTTTTTT. Translated, it gives CASSVAPDRGHPGELFF.

CDR3 region: CASSSGRSDEQFF. The CDR3 DNA reads TGTGCCAGCAGCAGCGGACGTTCGGATGAGCAGTTCTTC. The chain uses TRBV5-4 and TRBJ2-1; D is perhaps TRBD2 (5 bases). This CDR3 contains 13 residues. CDR1 SGHNT and CDR2 YYREEE come from the germline V gene (reference sequence). V lost 4 bases to trimming and J lost 8 bases, with 13 bases between them.

For this clone: The germline gene is not matched at one end of the junction; a read error may be the cause. Other DNA sequences in this specimen translate into the identical CDR3. CDR3 sequence reads: CASSYSGESTYEQYF. DNA of the CDR3: TGTGCCAGCAGTTACTCCGGGGAAAGTACCTACGAGCAGTACTTT. The rearrangement uses TRBV6-2 or TRBV6-3 and TRBJ2-7, with a weak D call TRBD2 (5 bases). Germline CDR1 and CDR2: MNHEY and SVGEGT. The CDR3 runs to 15 residues.

The chain joins TRBV30 to TRBJ2-3; possible D gene TRBD2, 6 bases. Germline CDR1 is GTSNPN and CDR2 is SVGIG (reference sequence). Trimming shortened V by 2 bases and J by 2 bases, and 11 bases separated the two germline ends. CDR3 length: 14 residues. CDR3 coding DNA: TGTGCCTGGAGTCCCCAGCGGGCCACAGATACGCAGTATTTT. The encoded protein is CAWSPQRATDTQYF.

The chain combines TRBV6-2 or TRBV6-3 with TRBJ2-5; the D is unclear. In germline, CDR1 is MNHEY, CDR2 SVGEGT. V lost 6 bases to trimming and J lost 7 bases, with 12 bases between them. CDR3 length: 12 residues. The CDR3 protein is CASSHPPGTQYF. The CDR3 region has the DNA TGTGCCAGCAGCCACCCTCCGGGGACCCAGTACTTC.

This clone was recorded only once. The CDR3 DNA is TGTGCCAGCAGCTCACTCGGGACAGGGCTGGCCTATAATTCACCCCTCCACTTT. It codes for CASSSLGTGLAYNSPLHF. The chain employs TRBV7-2 and TRBJ1-6, with 9 nucleotides matching TRBD1. There are 18 residues in the CDR3. Losses at the gene ends were 4 bases for V and 2 bases for J; bases not matched to a gene: 9. Germline CDR1 is SGHTA and CDR2 is FQGNSA.

A few counts support this clone. The chain carries TRBV10-1 and TRBJ2-2; TRBD2 agrees at 11 bases. Trimming cost V 0 bases and J 6 bases; bases outside gene matches: 6. Germline V gene sequence: CDR1 WNHNN, CDR2 SYGVQD (reference sequence). The CDR3 is 17 amino acids. CDR3: CASSESPLAGVAGELFF. The CDR3 DNA sequence: TGCGCCAGCAGTGAGTCCCCACTAGCGGGAGTCGCCGGGGAGCTGTTTTTT.

The chain is built from TRBV21-1 and TRBJ2-7; TRBD1 was called by the table and not checked on the DNA. TRBV21-1 is shown as a pseudogene. The CDR3 extends over 13 amino acids. The CDR3 sequence is CARNRDTTYEQYF. DNA of the CDR3: TGTGCCAGAAACCGGGACACTACCTACGAGCAGTACTTC.

This chain uses TRBV18 with TRBJ1-3, with D possibly TRBD1 on 5 matching bases. The length of the CDR3 is 15 residues. Looked up from germline, CDR1 is KGHSH and CDR2 is LQKENI. V lost 0 bases and J lost 3, with 9 bases in between. CDR3: CASSPPSRDGNTIYF. The CDR3 DNA sequence: TGTGCCAGCTCACCACCATCCAGGGATGGAAACACCATATATTTT.

The chain has TRBV6-5 and TRBJ2-7, with 7 bases aligning to TRBD2. The germline V gene encodes CDR1 MNHEY and CDR2 SVGAGI. V lost 7 bases, J lost 2 bases, and 8 bases stayed unmatched. CDR3 length: 14 amino acids. The CDR3 loop reads CASTLADGPYEQYF. The CDR3 bases are TGTGCCAGCACTCTAGCGGACGGTCCCTACGAGCAGTACTTC.

CDR3 loop: CASSQVLTGGTEAFF. The CDR3 DNA sequence: TGTGCCAGCAGCCAAGTACTGACAGGGGGCACTGAAGCTTTCTTT. This chain uses TRBV3-1 (or the pseudogene TRBV3-2) with TRBJ1-1, with TRBD1 matching 9 bases. J was trimmed by 4 bases and V by 1 base; bases with no gene match: 4. The CDR3 totals 15 residues. Germline lookup yields CDR1 LGHDT and CDR2 YNNKEL (reference sequence).

The rearrangement uses TRBV7-2 and TRBJ2-7, with 9 bases that match TRBD1. CDR3 size: 16 residues. CDR1 and CDR2 (germline): SGHTA, FQGNSA. V shed 3 bases, J shed 2 bases, and the junction held 8 bases outside the gene matches. The chain's CDR3 is CASSLFWDRATYEQYF. The DNA for the CDR3 is TGTGCCAGCAGCTTGTTTTGGGACAGGGCAACCTACGAGCAGTACTTC.

This clone was observed once. This chain joins TRBV12-3 or TRBV12-4 and TRBJ1-5; 7 bases line up with TRBD1. Germline trimming cut 5 bases from V and 11 bases from J; bases unmatched to any gene: 9. The CDR3 length is 13 residues. CDR3 sequence reads: CASSTTGTATQHF. As DNA, the CDR3 is TGTGCCAGCAGTACCACCGGGACAGCCACCCAGCATTTT.

The chain combines TRBV12-3 or TRBV12-4 with TRBJ1-6; tentatively, D is TRBD1 (5 bases). V was shortened by 10 bases and J by 8 bases, with 15 bases between the two germline ends. The CDR3 consists of 13 residues. The CDR3 DNA reads TGTGCCACCGCCCAGGGTAGGGATTCACCCCTCCACTTT. It codes for CATAQGRDSPLHF.

The genes are TRBV10-3 and TRBJ2-3, with D perhaps matching TRBD1 (7 bases). CDR3 size: 14 residues. The V gene's germline CDR1 is ENHRY and CDR2 SYGVKD. Trimming stripped 3 bases from V and 3 bases from J, with 10 bases between. The CDR3 sequence is CAISDSGGTDTQYF. In nucleotides, the CDR3 is TGTGCCATCAGTGATTCAGGGGGGACAGATACGCAGTATTTT.

The table lists this clone with a count of one. The J gene is TRBJ1-6, the V gene TRBV30, with D perhaps matching TRBD1 (6 bases). CDR3 size: 14 residues. Trimming pared 4 bases from V and 5 bases from J, leaving 12 bases between. Germline CDR1 GTSNPN, CDR2 SVGIG (reference sequence). The DNA for the CDR3 is TGTGCCTGGAATCGGGACACCAATAATTCACCCCTCCACTTT. Residues: CAWNRDTNNSPLHF.

The chain recombines TRBV7-2 with TRBJ2-1; TRBD2 agrees at 11 bases. The CDR3 covers 16 residues. With V trimmed by 2 bases and J by 6 bases, 6 bases remained unmatched. Looked up from germline, CDR1 is SGHTA and CDR2 is FQGNSA. The CDR3 region has the DNA TGTGCCAGCAGCTTAAGGGGACTAGCGGACCTCAATGAGCAGTTCTTC. The encoded protein is CASSLRGLADLNEQFF.